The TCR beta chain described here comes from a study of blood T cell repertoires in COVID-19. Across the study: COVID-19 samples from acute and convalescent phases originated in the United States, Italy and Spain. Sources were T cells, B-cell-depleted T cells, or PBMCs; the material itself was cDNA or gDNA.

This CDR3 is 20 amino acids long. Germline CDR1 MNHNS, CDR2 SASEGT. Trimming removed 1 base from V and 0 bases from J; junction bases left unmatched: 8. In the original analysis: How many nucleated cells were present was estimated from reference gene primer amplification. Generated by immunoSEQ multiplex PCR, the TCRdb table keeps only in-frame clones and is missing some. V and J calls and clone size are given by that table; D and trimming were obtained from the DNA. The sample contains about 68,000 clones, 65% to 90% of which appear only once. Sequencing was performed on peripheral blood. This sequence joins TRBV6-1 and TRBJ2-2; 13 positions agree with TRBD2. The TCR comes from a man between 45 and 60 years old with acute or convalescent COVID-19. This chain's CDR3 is CASSEEGGLAGAPNTGELFF. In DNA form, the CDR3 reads TGTGCCAGCAGTGAAGAGGGTGGACTAGCGGGGGCACCGAACACCGGGGAGCTGTTTTTT.